The clone carrying this T cell receptor beta chain appeared many times. Germline V lookup: CDR1 DFQATT, CDR2 SNEGSKA (reference sequence). This CDR3 region has 17 residues. Germline trimming cut 1 base from V and 5 bases from J; bases unmatched to any gene: 10. Each CDR3 protein gets one entry after TCRdb re-called the RT-PCR reads with MiXCR. The sample yields hundreds of thousands of distinct CDR3 sequences, over 12% seen once. Sequenced material: memory CD4+ T cells from blood. The clonotype comes from a female donor in good health, serving as a healthy control. The chain is built from TRBV20-1 and TRBJ2-5; 13 bases align to TRBD2. Here the CDR3 DNA reads TGCAGTGCTAGAGCCTCGGGACTAGCGGGACCGTTTGAGACCCAGTACTTC. Translation: CSARASGLAGPFETQYF.